Below are 32 T cell receptor beta chains sequenced from a single sample in a study of blood T cell repertoires in COVID-19. This table comes from immunoSEQ multiplex PCR, and its TCRdb copy is limited to in-frame clones, with some not included. There are roughly 150,000 clones in the sample; around 80% occur only once, and roughly 4.2% lies in the top ten. The sample was peripheral blood. The receptors were gathered from a man in his 60s with acute or convalescent COVID-19.

This clone was observed a single time. This sequence joins TRBV7-6 and TRBJ1-5, with 8 bases matching TRBD1. The CDR3 length is 16 residues. Trimming removed 2 bases from V and 0 bases from J; junction bases left unmatched: 3. Germline CDR1 and CDR2: SGHVS and FNYEAQ. The CDR3 sequence: CASSLSGGHSNQPQHF. CDR3 sequence (DNA): TGTGCCAGCAGCTTATCAGGGGGCCATAGCAATCAGCCCCAGCATTTT.

The rearrangement links TRBV12-1 to TRBJ2-7; TRBD2 was called by the table and not checked on the DNA. TRBV12-1 is reported as a pseudogene. There are 18 residues in the CDR3. The DNA of the CDR3 is TGTGCCAGCAGCCCCGATTTGTATTGGCCTAGCGGATCCTACGAGCAGTACTTC. It yields the protein CASSPDLYWPSGSYEQYF.

The chain combines TRBV7-2 with TRBJ2-5, with 8 bases that match TRBD1. With V trimmed by 3 bases and J by 5 bases, 2 bases remained unmatched. This CDR3 is 13 amino acids long. The germline V gene has CDR1 SGHTA and CDR2 FQGNSA. The CDR3 here is CASSFSGGETQYF. CDR3 nucleotides: TGTGCCAGCAGCTTTTCAGGGGGCGAGACCCAGTACTTC.

In its sample, this clone was seen a few times. The chain links TRBV7-9 to TRBJ1-4, with D hard to call. Germline-derived CDR1 and CDR2 are SEHNR and FQNEAQ (reference sequence). The CDR3 is 15 amino acids. V was trimmed by 2 bases and J by 7 bases, leaving 14 bases between them. CDR3: CASSLSPVSGEKLFF. The CDR3, as DNA: TGTGCCAGCAGCTTAAGTCCGGTTTCGGGTGAAAAACTGTTTTTT.

V and J are TRBV5-1 and TRBJ2-7; 10 bases line up with TRBD2. CDR1 is SGHRS, CDR2 YFSETQ, per germline. Trimming took 0 bases from V and 5 from J; bases not matched to a gene: 8. There are 16 residues in the CDR3. This CDR3 reads CASSLGASGSSDEQYF. CDR3 nucleotides: TGCGCCAGCAGCTTGGGGGCTAGCGGGAGTAGCGACGAGCAGTACTTC. The complete variable domain, with remaining parts taken from reference TRBV5-1 and TRBJ2-7, reads KAGVTQTPRYLIKTRGQQVTLSCSPISGHRSVSWYQQTPGQGLQFLFEYFSETQRNKGNFPGRFSGRQFSNSRSEMNVSTLELGDSALYLCASSLGASGSSDEQYFGPGTRLTVT.

The V call is TRBV11-3, the J call TRBJ2-7; D may be TRBD1 (6 bases). Germline loops: CDR1 SGHNT, CDR2 YENEEA. V lost 5 bases to trimming and J lost 0 bases, with 11 bases between them. The CDR3 consists of 14 residues. The CDR3 bases are TGTGCCAGCAGCCCCGGGACACTCTCCTACGAGCAGTACTTC. The encoded protein is CASSPGTLSYEQYF.

The chain joins TRBV3-1 (or the pseudogene TRBV3-2) to TRBJ1-2; 10 nucleotides match TRBD1. CDR1 and CDR2 (germline): LGHDT, YNNKEL (reference sequence). The length of the CDR3 is 14 residues. With 3 bases clipped from V and 7 bases from J, the junction kept 5 bases outside the gene matches. The CDR3 here is CASSQWTGGGGYTF. The DNA of the CDR3 is TGTGCCAGCAGCCAGTGGACAGGGGGGGGTGGCTACACCTTC.

The chain combines TRBV6-5 with TRBJ2-7; D may be TRBD1 (6 bases). The V end lost 0 bases, the J end lost 2 bases, and 11 bases lay between the germline ends. The CDR3 has 15 amino acids. The germline gives CDR1 MNHEY, CDR2 SVGAGI. The CDR3 nucleotides read TGTGCCAGCAGTTACTCGGGACAAGATCCCTACGAGCAGTACTTC. This codes for CASSYSGQDPYEQYF.

J is TRBJ1-1 and V is TRBV11-2; possible D gene TRBD1, 5 bases. CDR1 and CDR2 from the germline V gene are SGHAT and FQNNGV. The CDR3 totals 13 residues. V lost 4 bases and J lost 2, with 8 bases in between. CDR3 sequence (DNA): TGTGCCAGCAGCTGGACAACAAACACTGAAGCTTTCTTT. It specifies CASSWTTNTEAFF.

This clone was recorded only once. The chain links TRBV7-3 to TRBJ2-5; 11 positions match TRBD2. The CDR3 has 14 amino acids. CDR1 and CDR2 from the germline V gene are SGHTA and FQGTGA. Trimming took 5 bases from V and 4 from J; bases not matched to a gene: 3. CDR3 sequence reads: CASSPGTSGETQYF. For the CDR3, the DNA is TGTGCCAGCAGCCCCGGGACTAGCGGAGAGACCCAGTACTTC.

The chain has TRBV11-2 and TRBJ1-1; no reliable D call. The CDR3 is 15 residues long. Trimming cost V 4 bases and J 4 bases, with 16 bases left between them. Germline CDR1 SGHAT, CDR2 FQNNGV. The DNA of the CDR3 is TGTGCCAGCAGCTCCCGGGTTTACGGTCGCACTGAAGCTTTCTTT. It is translated as CASSSRVYGRTEAFF.

The rearrangement joins TRBV4-1 to TRBJ2-1, with 11 bases aligning to TRBD2. Germline V gives CDR1 MGHRA, CDR2 YSYEKL. Unmatched junction bases numbered 3, after V lost 3 bases and J lost 5 bases. The CDR3 is 15 amino acids. CDR3 sequence reads: CASSHYSGRDNEQFF. CDR3 nucleotide sequence: TGCGCCAGCAGCCATTATAGCGGGAGGGACAATGAGCAGTTCTTC.

The CDR3 coding sequence is TGTGCCAGCAGCCCCCGGAGGGGGCAAGATGAGCAGTTCTTC. The encoded protein is CASSPRRGQDEQFF. The chain combines TRBV7-2 with TRBJ2-1; possibly TRBD1 for D (7 bases). There are 14 residues in the CDR3. V was clipped by 5 bases and J by 8 bases, with 16 bases between them. Germline V gene sequence: CDR1 SGHTA, CDR2 FQGNSA. The entire variable domain, with the rest obtained from reference TRBV7-2 and TRBJ2-1, is as follows: GAGVSQSPSNKVTEKGKDVELRCDPISGHTALYWYRQSLGQGLEFLIYFQGNSAPDKSGLPSDRFSAERTGGSVSTLTIQRTQQEDSAVYLCASSPRRGQDEQFFGPGTRLTVL.

The CDR3: CASSSIGTGDQPQHF. In DNA, the CDR3 is TGTGCCAGCAGTTCGATCGGGACAGGGGATCAGCCCCAGCATTTT. The chain links TRBV28 to TRBJ1-5; 10 nucleotides match TRBD1. The V and J ends lost 4 bases and 5 bases, in that order; junction bases with no gene match: 5. CDR1 and CDR2 from the germline V gene are MDHEN and SYDVKM. This CDR3 has 15 residues.

The gene calls are TRBV5-8 and TRBJ2-7; 7 bases are shared with TRBD1. Germline trimming cut 7 bases from V and 4 bases from J; bases unmatched to any gene: 8. The CDR3 loop spans 13 amino acids. In germline, CDR1 is SGHTS, CDR2 YDEGEE. The CDR3 bases are TGTGCCAGCGCCTGGCCAGGGGGTTACGAGCAGTACTTC. Translated, it gives CASAWPGGYEQYF.

This clone was detected once. The chain carries TRBV6-5 and TRBJ2-5, with D possibly being TRBD2 (5 bases). CDR1 and CDR2 from the germline V gene are MNHEY and SVGAGI. Between the trimmed V and J ends, which lost 2 bases and 2 bases, there was a span of 6 bases. There are 13 residues in the CDR3. CDR3 region: CASSYRTQETQYF. The CDR3 nucleotides are TGTGCCAGCAGTTACAGGACTCAAGAGACCCAGTACTTC.

Notes on this clone: The sample carries other DNA sequences with the same CDR3. This rearrangement joins TRBV7-9 to TRBJ2-1, with 13 positions matching TRBD2. Germline V CDR1 and CDR2: SEHNR, FQNEAQ (reference sequence). J was trimmed by 6 bases and V by 5 bases; bases with no gene match: 7. CDR3 size: 16 residues. The CDR3 DNA reads TGTGCCAGCAGCGAACGACTAGCGGGAGGACTCAATGAGCAGTTCTTC. This sequence encodes CASSERLAGGLNEQFF.

J is TRBJ2-7 and V is TRBV5-1; tentatively, D is TRBD1 (5 bases). Germline-derived CDR1 and CDR2 are SGHRS and YFSETQ. The CDR3 runs 15 residues. With 5 bases removed from V and 1 base from J, the gap between germline ends came to 16 bases. The CDR3 reads CASSDRAGLSYEQYF. DNA for the CDR3: TGCGCCAGCAGTGACCGGGCAGGGTTGTCCTACGAGCAGTACTTC.

The V call is TRBV29-1, the J call TRBJ2-3, with D perhaps TRBD1 (7 bases). The V and J ends lost 3 bases and 5 bases respectively, with 18 bases between them. Per germline, CDR1 SQVTM and CDR2 ANQGSEA. The CDR3 is 15 residues long. The chain's CDR3 is CSVDWDSLGGDTQYF. The CDR3 nucleotides are TGCAGCGTTGACTGGGACAGCTTGGGGGGAGATACGCAGTATTTT.

The chain has TRBV10-3 and TRBJ2-7; TRBD1 matches 10 bases. Unmatched junction bases numbered 7, after V lost 7 bases and J lost 4 bases. This CDR3 has 14 amino acids. Germline V CDR1 and CDR2: ENHRY, SYGVKD. The CDR3: CAITYGDRGYEQYF. CDR3 nucleotides: TGTGCCATCACGTATGGGGACAGGGGTTACGAGCAGTACTTC.

This clone was seen once. V is TRBV10-3 and J is TRBJ2-7; no clear D. Germline loops: CDR1 ENHRY, CDR2 SYGVKD. The CDR3 length is 15 residues. V was pared by 0 bases and J by 2 bases, with 11 bases between. CDR3 protein: CAISESLSTPYEQYF. The CDR3 DNA follows: TGTGCCATCAGTGAGTCCCTATCCACCCCCTACGAGCAGTACTTC.

The genes are TRBV19 and TRBJ2-7; 13 bases line up with TRBD2. J was trimmed by 0 bases and V by 3 bases; bases with no gene match: 5. CDR1 is LNHDA, CDR2 SQIVND, per germline (reference sequence). This CDR3 region has 17 residues. The chain's CDR3 is CASSIGLAGESSYEQYF. The CDR3, as DNA: TGTGCCAGTAGTATCGGACTAGCGGGGGAGAGCTCCTACGAGCAGTACTTC.

This clone has only a few counts. The rearrangement links TRBV3-1 (or the pseudogene TRBV3-2) to TRBJ1-2; tentative D call: TRBD1 (5 bases). CDR1 LGHDT and CDR2 YNNKEL come from the germline V gene (reference sequence). The CDR3 is made up of 14 amino acids. V gave up 4 bases and J gave up 4 bases, with 13 bases separating them. This chain's CDR3 is CASSPSRAGYGYTF. In DNA form, the CDR3 reads TGTGCCAGCAGCCCCAGCAGGGCCGGCTATGGCTACACCTTC.

The chain combines TRBV7-8 with TRBJ1-5, with 10 bases aligning to TRBD1. This CDR3 is 15 amino acids long. Germline V gene lookup returns CDR1 SGHVS and CDR2 FQNEAQ. V lost 1 base and J lost 4; bases outside the gene matches: 1. CDR3 DNA: TGTGCCAGCAGCTTAGGACAGGGGGCGAATCAGCCCCAGCATTTT. Protein: CASSLGQGANQPQHF. Complete variable domain (other parts from reference TRBV7-8 and TRBJ1-5): GAGVSQSPRYKVAKRGQDVALRCDPISGHVSLFWYQQALGQGPEFLTYFQNEAQLDKSGLPSDRFFAERPEGSVSTLKIQRTQQEDSAVYLCASSLGQGANQPQHFGDGTRLSIL.

The chain is built from TRBV4-2 and TRBJ1-2, with TRBD1 matching 7 bases. CDR3 size: 17 residues. Germline assignment: CDR1 LGHNA and CDR2 YNFKEQ. Germline trimming cut 0 bases from V and 4 bases from J; bases unmatched to any gene: 11. CDR3 nucleotides: TGTGCCAGCAGCCAAGATGGGGCAACAGGGGCCATCTATGGCTACACCTTC. Residues: CASSQDGATGAIYGYTF.

The sample holds one count of this clone. The V call is TRBV27, the J call TRBJ2-1; TRBD1 matches 7 bases. CDR3 length: 12 residues. Germline CDR1 and CDR2: MNHEY and SMNVEV (reference sequence). Trimming at V came to 5 bases and at J to 9 bases, leaving 4 bases not matched to a gene. The CDR3 sequence: CASSLTGFEQFF. The CDR3 DNA is TGTGCCAGCAGTCTGACAGGGTTTGAGCAGTTCTTC.

As DNA, the CDR3 is TGCAGCCATGGGGGGGACACTGAAGCTTTCTTT. Residues: CSHGGDTEAFF. This rearrangement joins TRBV29-1 to TRBJ1-1; tentative D call: TRBD1 (5 bases). This CDR3 region has 11 residues. Trimming pared 8 bases from V and 3 bases from J, leaving 10 bases between. Germline loops: CDR1 SQVTM, CDR2 ANQGSEA.

Concerning this clone itself: An end of the junction does not agree with germline; a read error may underlie this. The rearrangement joins TRBV19 to TRBJ1-1, with 8 bases fitting TRBD1. CDR1 and CDR2 (germline): LNHDA, SQIVND (reference sequence). The CDR3 sequence is 13 residues long. The chain's CDR3 is CASSIPPGTGRLF. The CDR3 DNA sequence: TGTGCCAGTAGTATACCGCCCGGGACAGGCCGGTTGTTT.

This chain connects TRBV5-1 to TRBJ1-2, with 8 bases fitting TRBD1. J gave up 3 bases and V 2 bases, and 9 bases lay outside the gene matches. This CDR3 has 16 amino acids. CDR1 and CDR2 (germline): SGHRS, YFSETQ. The CDR3 sequence is CASSFAEMTGDYGYTF. The CDR3 nucleotides are TGCGCCAGCAGCTTCGCCGAAATGACAGGGGACTATGGCTACACCTTC. The full variable domain, in which reference TRBV5-1 and TRBJ1-2 provide the parts outside the CDR3, is KAGVTQTPRYLIKTRGQQVTLSCSPISGHRSVSWYQQTPGQGLQFLFEYFSETQRNKGNFPGRFSGRQFSNSRSEMNVSTLELGDSALYLCASSFAEMTGDYGYTFGSGTRLTVV.

This clone came up once. This sequence joins TRBV6-5 and TRBJ1-2, with D maybe TRBD1 (5 bases). The CDR3 covers 12 residues. Trimming took 8 bases from V and 4 from J, leaving 11 bases between them. From germline, CDR1 is MNHEY and CDR2 SVGAGI. The CDR3 DNA follows: TGTGCCAGCGCGGGGGAGGTCTATGGCTACACCTTC. Translating gives CASAGEVYGYTF.

The V call is TRBV3-1 (or the pseudogene TRBV3-2), the J call TRBJ1-2; D not certain. CDR3 length: 14 residues. Trimming removed 1 base at V and 4 bases at J, with 10 bases between. The germline V gene has CDR1 LGHDT and CDR2 YNNKEL (reference sequence). CDR3 residues: CASSQGGRFYGYTF. CDR3 DNA sequence: TGTGCCAGCAGCCAAGGTGGCCGATTCTATGGCTACACCTTC.

This clone was found a few times. The chain has TRBV7-9 and TRBJ2-1; the match to TRBD1 covers 7 bases. There are 15 residues in the CDR3. V was clipped by 5 bases and J by 4 bases; unmatched bases: 8. The germline V gene encodes CDR1 SEHNR and CDR2 FQNEAQ (reference sequence). CDR3 bases: TGTGCCAGCAGCCCGGACAGGATTACTTACAATGAGCAGTTCTTC. Translation gives CASSPDRITYNEQFF.